These 6 T cell receptor beta chains were sequenced from one sample in a study of blood T cell repertoires in COVID-19. Profiled with immunoSEQ multiplex PCR; TCRdb holds only in-frame clones, not every one. The repertoire holds about 240,000 clones, with 87% as singletons. The specimen was peripheral blood. The receptors were sampled from a man in his 60s who had recovered from COVID-19.

The chain couples TRBV12-5 to TRBJ2-1, with 8 bases that match TRBD2. From germline, CDR1 is LGHNT and CDR2 FRNRAP. The CDR3 contains 16 residues. V shed 0 bases and J 3 bases; nucleotides not matched to a gene: 4. The DNA of the CDR3 is TGTGCTAGTGGTTTGGTACGGGGGGGAATCTACAATGAGCAGTTCTTC. Protein product: CASGLVRGGIYNEQFF.

This clone appeared a single time. The chain employs TRBV4-2 and TRBJ2-1, with 10 bases lining up with TRBD2. Germline CDR1 is LGHNA and CDR2 is YNFKEQ. J was trimmed by 7 bases and V by 1 base; bases with no gene match: 13. This CDR3 comprises 18 residues. CDR3 nucleotides: TGTGCCAGCAGCCAAGCTAGCGGGGGCCCCAAACGCGGGAATGAGCAGTTCTTC. Translated: CASSQASGGPKRGNEQFF.

The gene calls are TRBV7-2 and TRBJ1-1, with 9 bases that match TRBD1. Germline loops: CDR1 SGHTA, CDR2 FQGNSA. The CDR3 loop spans 14 amino acids. Germline trimming cut 5 bases from V and 1 base from J; bases unmatched to any gene: 2. CDR3 nucleotides: TGTGCCAGCAGCAAACAGGGGGCGAACACTGAAGCTTTCTTT. It yields the protein CASSKQGANTEAFF.

The V and J genes are TRBV3-1 (or the pseudogene TRBV3-2) and TRBJ1-3; weak D call: TRBD1 (5 bases). The CDR3 has 18 residues. Trimming removed 3 bases at V and 4 bases at J, with 22 bases between. CDR1 and CDR2 from the germline V gene are LGHDT and YNNKEL (reference sequence). The CDR3 region is CASSQGGVGASRGNTIYF. The CDR3 DNA reads TGTGCCAGCAGCCAGGGGGGGGTAGGAGCTTCGAGAGGAAACACCATATATTTT.

The chain has TRBV5-1 and TRBJ2-5; TRBD2 aligns across 7 bases. The CDR3 contains 17 residues. In germline, CDR1 is SGHRS, CDR2 YFSETQ. V shed 0 bases and J 5 bases; nucleotides not matched to a gene: 13. The chain's CDR3 is CASSLVVGQGGLETQYF. Written as DNA, the CDR3 is TGCGCCAGCAGCTTGGTGGTTGGCCAGGGAGGGTTGGAGACCCAGTACTTC.

The chain is built from TRBV5-1 and TRBJ1-1; 8 nucleotides align to TRBD1. After removal of 5 bases from V and 3 bases from J, the junction contained 9 bases not matched to a gene. CDR1 and CDR2 (germline): SGHRS, YFSETQ. There are 15 residues in the CDR3. Here the CDR3 reads CASRSLQGVDTEAFF. The CDR3 region has the DNA TGCGCCAGCAGGTCATTACAGGGGGTGGACACTGAAGCTTTCTTT.